The next 32 T cell receptor beta chains were all read from a single sample in a study of identical twins. TCRdb called the 5' RACE reads again in MiXCR, with one record for every CDR3 protein. Of approximately 690,000 distinct CDR3 sequences listed, roughly 6.2% are singletons. The specimen was naive T cells sorted from blood. The origin of the receptors is a young man in good health.

In this sample, this clonotype turned up a few times. The V call is TRBV6-2 or TRBV6-3, the J call TRBJ2-2; tentatively, D is TRBD1 (6 bases). The CDR3 length is 16 residues. The germline V gene encodes CDR1 MNHEY and CDR2 SVGEGT. V was cut by 5 bases and J by 1 base, with 14 bases left in between. CDR3 protein: CASSNGDTMNTGELFF. DNA for the CDR3: TGTGCCAGCAGTAACGGGGACACCATGAACACCGGGGAGCTGTTTTTT.

V is TRBV5-4 and J is TRBJ2-6; possibly TRBD1 or TRBD2 for D (5 bases each). Trimming cost V 2 bases and J 0 bases, with 12 bases left between them. Germline V gene sequence: CDR1 SGHNT, CDR2 YYREEE (reference sequence). The CDR3 spans 17 residues. The CDR3 DNA reads as TGTGCCAGCAGCTTAGGGACGGCCTTCTCTGGGGCCAACGTCCTGACTTTC. Its translation: CASSLGTAFSGANVLTF. Variable domain in full (rest from reference TRBV5-4 and TRBJ2-6): ETGVTQSPTHLIKTRGQQVTLRCSSQSGHNTVSWYQQALGQGPQFIFQYYREEENGRGNFPPRFSGLQFPNYSSELNVNALELDDSALYLCASSLGTAFSGANVLTFGAGSRLTVL.

This clonotype was counted a few times. In nucleotides, the CDR3 is TGCGCCAGCAGCCAAGACGGGACAGGGGGCCCTAATGGGGCCAACGTCCTGACTTTC. Its protein is CASSQDGTGGPNGANVLTF. This chain connects TRBV4-3 to TRBJ2-6; the match to TRBD1 covers 12 bases. The CDR3 is made up of 19 amino acids. Germline V gives CDR1 LGHNA, CDR2 YSLEER. Trimming cost V 0 bases and J 3 bases; bases outside gene matches: 6.

The table lists this clonotype with many counts. V gene TRBV5-1 combines with J gene TRBJ1-6; D is ambiguous. Germline CDR1 and CDR2: SGHRS and YFSETQ. This CDR3 spans 15 amino acids. Trimming took 0 bases from V and 8 from J, leaving 12 bases between them. The CDR3 DNA follows: TGCGCCAGCAGCTTGGAGAACAGTAGGGATTCACCCCTCCACTTT. Its translation: CASSLENSRDSPLHF.

This clonotype was counted between two and nine times. The V call is TRBV29-1, the J call TRBJ2-2; possibly TRBD1 or TRBD2 for D (6 bases each). V gave up 3 bases and J gave up 5 bases, with 10 bases separating them. The germline V gene encodes CDR1 SQVTM and CDR2 ANQGSEA. This CDR3 has 13 residues. The CDR3 spells CSVDRGGTGELFF. The DNA of the CDR3 is TGCAGCGTTGACAGGGGAGGTACCGGGGAGCTGTTTTTT.

A note on this clonotype: It is likely a read error, because the conserved phenylalanine at the end of the CDR3 is missing. CDR3 sequence (DNA): TGTGCCAGCAGTGAGGTACCCTACGAGCAGTACGAC. Translating gives CASSEVPYEQYD. The chain combines TRBV2 with TRBJ2-7; D is undetermined. Germline V gene lookup returns CDR1 SNHLY and CDR2 FYNNEI. Trimming left V 3 bases short and J 2 bases short, with 5 bases between. The CDR3 sequence is 12 residues long.

The sample holds many counts of this clonotype. The chain carries TRBV7-6 and TRBJ2-7, with 7 positions matching TRBD2. J gave up 5 bases and V 1 base, and 2 bases lay outside the gene matches. From germline, CDR1 is SGHVS and CDR2 FNYEAQ. The CDR3 has 13 residues. The CDR3 region has the DNA TGTGCCAGCAGCTTAGGCGGGAGAGACGAGCAGTACGTC. Translating gives CASSLGGRDEQYV.

The sample holds many counts of this clonotype. The gene calls are TRBV5-6 and TRBJ1-5; 7 nucleotides match TRBD1. V trimming: 4 bases; J trimming: 2 bases; junction bases outside the gene matches: 3. This CDR3 contains 14 residues. Looked up from germline, CDR1 is SGHDT and CDR2 is YYEEEE. The chain's CDR3 is CASSHDRGNQPQHF. The DNA of the CDR3 is TGTGCCAGCAGCCATGACAGGGGCAATCAGCCCCAGCATTTT.

This clonotype was counted a few times. The chain uses TRBV19 and TRBJ1-5; tentatively, D is TRBD1 (6 bases). The germline V and J ends were trimmed by 6 bases and 0 bases, with 15 bases remaining between them. There are 16 residues in the CDR3. Germline-derived CDR1 and CDR2 are LNHDA and SQIVND (reference sequence). The DNA of the CDR3 is TGTGCCAGTAGGTCGGGGGGGCCTCATAGCAATCAGCCCCAGCATTTT. Its translation is CASRSGGPHSNQPQHF.

The rearrangement uses TRBV12-5 and TRBJ2-2, with 11 bases lining up with TRBD1. This CDR3 contains 16 residues. V gave up 5 bases and J gave up 4 bases; unmatched junction bases: 6. Per the germline V gene, CDR1 is LGHNT and CDR2 is FRNRAP. CDR3 in amino acids: CASGPRDRGFTGELFF. The CDR3 bases are TGTGCTAGTGGTCCCAGGGACAGGGGGTTCACCGGGGAGCTGTTTTTT.

This clonotype has at least ten counts. The CDR3 DNA sequence: TGCAGCGTCTGGGCAGGGGAAGGTTTGGCTGAAAAACTGTTTTTT. Encoded protein: CSVWAGEGLAEKLFF. The V gene is TRBV29-1, the J gene TRBJ1-4; possibly TRBD1 for D (6 bases). Germline CDR1 SQVTM, CDR2 ANQGSEA. This CDR3 is 15 amino acids long. V lost 6 bases to trimming and J lost 7 bases, with 21 bases between them.

This clonotype has a count of ten or more. J is TRBJ2-1 and V is TRBV5-6; D is tentatively TRBD1 or TRBD2 (5 bases each). The ends were cut back, 6 bases at V and 4 bases at J, with 14 bases in the middle. CDR1 is SGHDT and CDR2 is YYEEEE in the germline V gene. The CDR3 totals 14 residues. CDR3 nucleotides: TGTGCCAGCAAATTAGAGGGGTTATACAATGAGCAGTTCTTC. Amino acid sequence: CASKLEGLYNEQFF. Full variable domain (outside the CDR3, taken from reference TRBV5-6 and TRBJ2-1): DAGVTQSPTHLIKTRGQQVTLRCSPKSGHDTVSWYQQALGQGPQFIFQYYEEEERQRGNFPDRFSGHQFPNYSSELNVNALLLGDSALYLCASKLEGLYNEQFFGPGTRLTVL.

This clonotype was seen ten or more times. The chain uses TRBV5-1 and TRBJ2-7; unclear D gene. V lost 0 bases and J 4 bases, leaving 17 bases between the germline ends. The germline gives CDR1 SGHRS, CDR2 YFSETQ. The CDR3 has 16 residues. Written as DNA, the CDR3 is TGCGCCAGCAGCTTGGTCTCCAGAGTCGATTCTTACGAGCAGTACTTC. This codes for CASSLVSRVDSYEQYF.

The V call is TRBV12-3 or TRBV12-4, the J call TRBJ1-5; no definite D call. V was clipped by 5 bases and J by 9 bases, with 14 bases between them. This CDR3 has 13 residues. CDR3 DNA sequence: TGTGCCAGCAGTCAAGACCGCTCCGGGCCCCAGCATTTT. Residues: CASSQDRSGPQHF.

This clonotype was seen repeatedly, ten times or more. The chain is built from TRBV4-1 and TRBJ1-2; D not resolved. Trimming removed 0 bases from V and 5 bases from J, with 10 bases in between. Germline lookup yields CDR1 MGHRA and CDR2 YSYEKL. CDR3 length equals 14 residues. CDR3 in amino acids: CASSQETDLYGYTF. CDR3 DNA: TGCGCCAGCAGCCAAGAGACGGACTTATATGGCTACACCTTC.

On this clonotype itself: The junction departs from germline at one end; a sequencing error may be responsible. This rearrangement joins TRBV7-9 to TRBJ2-3; 12 bases agree with TRBD2. CDR3 length: 16 amino acids. Germline V CDR1 and CDR2: SEHNR, FQNEAQ (reference sequence). The CDR3 coding sequence is TGTGCCAGCAGCTCAGGACTAGCGGGATACACAGATGCGCAGTATTTT. Amino acids: CASSSGLAGYTDAQYF.

The chain uses TRBV5-1 and TRBJ2-7, with a weak D call TRBD1 (6 bases). The germline CDR1 and CDR2 sequences are SGHRS and YFSETQ. V lost 2 bases, J lost 7 bases, and 13 bases lay in between. CDR3 size: 13 residues. CDR3 sequence: CASSLTGFEEQYF. CDR3 DNA sequence: TGCGCCAGCAGCTTAACAGGGTTCGAAGAGCAGTACTTC.

This clonotype was counted between two and nine times. The J gene is TRBJ2-1, the V gene TRBV3-1; unclear D gene. Germline lookup yields CDR1 LGHDT and CDR2 YNNKEL (reference sequence). CDR3 size: 16 residues. The germline V and J ends were trimmed by 0 bases and 4 bases, with 13 bases remaining between them. The CDR3: CASSQDLTVPYNEQFF. CDR3 nucleotide sequence: TGTGCCAGCAGCCAAGATCTGACTGTTCCTTACAATGAGCAGTTCTTC.

This clonotype has at least ten counts. The chain employs TRBV5-5 and TRBJ2-7; D is undetermined. The ends were cut back, 2 bases at V and 3 bases at J, with 12 bases in the middle. The CDR3 has 14 amino acids. Per germline, CDR1 SGHKS and CDR2 YYEKEE (reference sequence). CDR3 in DNA: TGTGCCAGCAGCTTTGAAACACTCAGCTACGAGCAGTACTTC. It encodes CASSFETLSYEQYF.

This clonotype was observed a handful of times. This chain uses TRBV20-1 with TRBJ1-1; D not resolved. V was pared by 7 bases and J by 6 bases, with 15 bases between. Germline CDR1 is DFQATT and CDR2 is SNEGSKA (reference sequence). The CDR3 totals 12 residues. CDR3 amino acids: CSVRAVGAEAFF. In DNA form, the CDR3 reads TGCAGTGTCCGGGCCGTCGGCGCTGAAGCTTTCTTT.

This clonotype has a count of ten or more. In DNA, the CDR3 is TGTGCCAGCAGCCCAGGTGGGGGGGGGCGGCGAGATCAGCCCCAGCATTTT. Translation gives CASSPGGGGRRDQPQHF. This sequence joins TRBV28 and TRBJ1-5; possibly TRBD1 for D (6 bases). CDR1 MDHEN and CDR2 SYDVKM come from the germline V gene. This CDR3 has 17 amino acids. Trimming removed 6 bases at V and 5 bases at J, with 23 bases between.

Many counts were recorded for this clonotype. J is TRBJ1-1 and V is TRBV6-1; no firm D call. CDR1 MNHNS and CDR2 SASEGT come from the germline V gene. Deletions cut 8 bases from V and 1 base from J, with 17 bases between. This CDR3 region has 15 residues. The CDR3 DNA reads TGTGCCAGCCCCTCTTCCCGGGATAAGAACACTGAAGCTTTCTTT. Residues: CASPSSRDKNTEAFF.

This clonotype was counted at least ten times. The chain couples TRBV12-3 or TRBV12-4 to TRBJ1-4; D not certain. The CDR3 has 12 residues. Trimming left V 7 bases short and J 7 bases short, with 10 bases between. The CDR3 region has the DNA TGTGCCAGCACCTCTCGACCTGAAAAACTGTTTTTT. This gives the protein CASTSRPEKLFF.

This clonotype appeared a few times. The rearrangement joins TRBV7-9 to TRBJ2-3, with D tentatively TRBD2 (5 bases). The CDR3 has 17 amino acids. CDR1 is SEHNR, CDR2 FQNEAQ, per germline (reference sequence). With 5 bases removed from V and 2 bases from J, the gap between germline ends came to 20 bases. This CDR3 is CASSPPGLAVDTDTQYF. The CDR3 nucleotides read TGTGCCAGCAGCCCCCCCGGGCTAGCAGTAGACACAGATACGCAGTATTTT. Full variable domain (remainder filled in from reference TRBV7-9 and TRBJ2-3): DTGVSQNPRHKITKRGQNVTFRCDPISEHNRLYWYRQTLGQGPEFLTYFQNEAQLEKSRLLSDRFSAERPKGSFSTLEIQRTEQGDSAMYLCASSPPGLAVDTDTQYFGPGTRLTVL.

This clonotype has just a few counts. The CDR3 sequence is CAWSDTNEKLFF. CDR3 nucleotides: TGTGCCTGGAGTGACACTAATGAAAAACTGTTTTTT. This rearrangement joins TRBV30 to TRBJ1-4; D is unclear. Germline CDR1 and CDR2: GTSNPN and SVGIG (reference sequence). The CDR3 has 12 amino acids. V was pared by 1 base and J by 2 bases, with 2 bases between.

This clonotype was detected ten times or more. The chain recombines TRBV12-3 or TRBV12-4 with TRBJ2-1, with 13 bases lining up with TRBD2. The CDR3 totals 18 residues. Trimming removed 1 base from V and 7 bases from J; junction bases left unmatched: 10. The CDR3 protein is CASSLGLAGGSPGNEQFF. Written as DNA, the CDR3 is TGTGCCAGCAGTTTAGGACTAGCGGGAGGTTCCCCCGGGAATGAGCAGTTCTTC.

CDR3 protein: CASRGGIDGYTF. The DNA of the CDR3 is TGTGCCAGTAGGGGGGGGATCGATGGCTACACCTTC. The chain couples TRBV6-5 to TRBJ1-2; TRBD1 might be the D (6 bases). Germline V gene data show CDR1 as MNHEY and CDR2 as SVGAGI. The length of the CDR3 is 12 residues. V was cut by 9 bases and J by 6 bases, with 14 bases left in between.

V is TRBV18 and J is TRBJ2-4, with D unclear. The CDR3 is 11 amino acids. Germline-derived CDR1 and CDR2 are KGHSH and LQKENI. V lost 2 bases and J lost 8, with 4 bases in between. The chain's CDR3 is CASSPAHIQYF. The CDR3 DNA reads as TGTGCCAGCTCACCAGCCCACATTCAGTACTTC.

This clonotype was seen ten or more times. This chain links TRBV20-1 with TRBJ2-7, with 8 bases lining up with TRBD2. V dropped 6 bases and J dropped 2; count of bases not matched to a gene: 15. The CDR3 extends over 16 amino acids. Germline V gene lookup returns CDR1 DFQATT and CDR2 SNEGSKA (reference sequence). The CDR3 protein is CSAEGRSGRRTYEQYF. The CDR3 nucleotides are TGCAGTGCCGAGGGGAGAAGCGGGAGACGGACCTACGAGCAGTACTTC.

The table lists this clonotype with many counts. The J gene is TRBJ2-1, the V gene TRBV5-1, with 15 bases matching TRBD2. Trimming cost V 3 bases and J 7 bases; bases outside gene matches: 17. Germline V lookup: CDR1 SGHRS, CDR2 YFSETQ. The CDR3 runs to 20 residues. The CDR3 loop reads CASSWGMRTSGRAHGNEQFF. The DNA of the CDR3 is TGCGCCAGCAGCTGGGGTATGAGGACTAGCGGGAGGGCCCACGGGAATGAGCAGTTCTTC.

This clonotype was observed a few times. Here the CDR3 reads CASDRGSVLGNTIYF. CDR3 coding DNA: TGTGCTTCAGACAGGGGCTCCGTTTTGGGAAACACCATATATTTT. The V and J genes are TRBV30 and TRBJ1-3, with 8 bases that match TRBD1. The CDR3 covers 15 residues. Germline V lookup: CDR1 GTSNPN, CDR2 SVGIG (reference sequence).

This clonotype was detected ten times or more. The gene calls are TRBV5-1 and TRBJ2-2; the D gene is possibly TRBD2 (6 bases). This CDR3 region has 15 residues. V lost 0 bases and J 1 base, leaving 7 bases between the germline ends. Germline V gene lookup returns CDR1 SGHRS and CDR2 YFSETQ. The DNA of the CDR3 is TGCGCCAGCAGCTTGGGGGAGGTGAACACCGGGGAGCTGTTTTTT. It is translated as CASSLGEVNTGELFF.